The present T cell receptor beta chain was sequenced within a study of neurological immune-mediated disorders. Time point meaning: longitudinal time-point 2. This clonotype was seen a single time. TCRdb reanalysed the 5' RACE reads using MiXCR and keeps one entry per CDR3 protein. This table has approximately 89,000 distinct CDR3 sequences, around 14% appearing once. The TCR was taken from a female donor with HTLV-1-associated myelopathy (HAM/TSP). Sequenced: PBMCs.

The CDR3 protein is CASSPALETQYF. The CDR3, as DNA: TGTGCCAGCAGTCCCGCCCTGGAGACCCAGTACTTC. The V and J genes are TRBV6-6 and TRBJ2-5; no reliable D call. CDR3 length: 12 amino acids. V gave up 5 bases and J gave up 5 bases, with 9 bases separating them. Germline CDR1 and CDR2: MNHNY and SVGAGI (reference sequence).